The following is a T cell receptor beta chain sequence with its context. Clones were read by immunoSEQ multiplex PCR, and TCRdb kept only the in-frame ones, dropping some. The sample shows hundreds of thousands of clones, 80% to 90% of them seen only once. The entry originates in a study of blood T cell repertoires in COVID-19. Germline trimming cut 5 bases from V and 7 bases from J; bases unmatched to any gene: 10. CDR1 and CDR2 from the germline V gene are SGHVS and FNYEAQ. The length of the CDR3 is 15 residues. The TCR comes from a man in his thirties or forties who had recovered from COVID-19. The sample was PBMCs or T cells enriched from blood (not recorded which). V and J are TRBV7-6 and TRBJ2-1; 8 nucleotides align to TRBD1. Here the CDR3 reads CASSRAGQGENEQFF. Written as DNA, the CDR3 is TGTGCCAGCAGCCGAGCCGGACAGGGCGAGAATGAGCAGTTCTTC.